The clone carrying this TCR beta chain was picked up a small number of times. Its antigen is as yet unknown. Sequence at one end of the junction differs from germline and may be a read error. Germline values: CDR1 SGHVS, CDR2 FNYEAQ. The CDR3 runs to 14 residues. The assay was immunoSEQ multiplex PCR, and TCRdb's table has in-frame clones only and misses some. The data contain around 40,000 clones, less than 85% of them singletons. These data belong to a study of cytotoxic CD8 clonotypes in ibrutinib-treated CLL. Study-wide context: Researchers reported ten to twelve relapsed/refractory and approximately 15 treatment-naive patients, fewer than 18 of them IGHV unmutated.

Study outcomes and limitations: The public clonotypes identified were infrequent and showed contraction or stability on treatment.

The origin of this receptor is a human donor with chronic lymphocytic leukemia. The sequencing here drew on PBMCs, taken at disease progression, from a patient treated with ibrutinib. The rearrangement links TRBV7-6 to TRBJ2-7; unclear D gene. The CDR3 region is CASSPAVGSSEQYF. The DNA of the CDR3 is TGTGCCAGCAGTCCCGCGGTGGGGTCCTCCGAGCAGTACTTC.